The clone carrying this TCR beta chain occurred once. The target antigen is unknown. These data are taken from a study of cytomegalovirus exposure and HLA in healthy donors. Notes on the study in general: Highest at DRB1 and lowest at HLA-C, TCR association rates differed among HLA loci in a later analysis. Indistinguishability led to the exclusion of some V segments, TRBV6-2 and TRBV6-3 included. Among the most significant clusters, several appeared linked to common viral pathogens in a later analysis.

In germline, CDR1 is MDHEN, CDR2 SYDVKM. The CDR3 totals 19 residues. The V and J ends lost 1 base and 1 base, in that order; junction bases with no gene match: 10. PCR involved 60 Vbeta and 13 Jbeta primers. Sequenced by immunoSEQ multiplex PCR; TCRdb stores in-frame clones only, minus some. The table has 150,000 to 200,000 clones, about 79% seen once; the top ten hold about 2.2%. V gene TRBV28 combines with J gene TRBJ1-5; 10 positions agree with TRBD1. The sequence was collected from a woman in her forties or fifties in good health and CMV-seronegative. Sequenced sample: PBMCs. CDR3 nucleotides: TGTGCCAGCAGTTTATTCCCCCGGGACAGGGGTGGAAGCAATCAGCCCCAGCATTTT. This codes for CASSLFPRDRGGSNQPQHF.